This TCR beta chain appears in the sequencing data of a study of T cells in Graves' hyperthyroidism and ophthalmopathy. The V gene lost 11 bases and the J gene lost 4 bases, with 9 bases spanning the gap. The CDR3 length is 11 residues. Germline CDR1 reads MDHEN; CDR2 reads SYDVKM. TCR beta CDR3 regions were amplified from RNA transcripts. HTBI primers drove first-round RT-PCR of the TCR CDR3. TCRdb passed the multiplex PCR reads through MiXCR, listing each CDR3 protein once. The profile shows about 380,000 distinct CDR3 sequences, approximately 15% of them singletons. Patients were excluded for uncontrolled infection, other autoimmune disease, pregnancy or lactation.

The chain is built from TRBV28 and TRBJ2-1; tentative D call: TRBD2 (5 bases). The receptor comes from a woman aged 55-75 years with Graves' hyperthyroidism. Sequenced: blood. The CDR3 here is CAARRYNEQFF. The CDR3 nucleotides are TGTGCCGCCAGGAGGTACAATGAGCAGTTCTTC.